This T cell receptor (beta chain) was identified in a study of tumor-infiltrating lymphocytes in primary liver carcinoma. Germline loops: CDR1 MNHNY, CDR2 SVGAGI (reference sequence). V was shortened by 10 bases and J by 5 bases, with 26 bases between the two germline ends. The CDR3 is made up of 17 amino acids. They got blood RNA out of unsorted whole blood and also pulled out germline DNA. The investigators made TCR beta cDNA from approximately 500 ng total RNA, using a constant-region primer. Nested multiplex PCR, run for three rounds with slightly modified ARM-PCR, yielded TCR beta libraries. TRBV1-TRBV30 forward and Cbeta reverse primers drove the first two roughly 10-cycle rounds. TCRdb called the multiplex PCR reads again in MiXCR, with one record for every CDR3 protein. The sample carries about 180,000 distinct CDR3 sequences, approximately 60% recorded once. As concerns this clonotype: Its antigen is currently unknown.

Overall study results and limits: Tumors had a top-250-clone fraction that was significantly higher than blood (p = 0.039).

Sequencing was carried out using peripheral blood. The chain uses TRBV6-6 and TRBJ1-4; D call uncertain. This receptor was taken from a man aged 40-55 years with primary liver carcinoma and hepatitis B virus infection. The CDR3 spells CANSWDALGHVNEKLFF. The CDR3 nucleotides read TGTGCCAACAGCTGGGATGCGCTAGGTCACGTCAATGAAAAACTGTTTTTT.